The 25 T cell receptor beta chains reported below all come from one sample, sequenced in a study of cytomegalovirus exposure and HLA in healthy donors. Produced via immunoSEQ multiplex PCR; TCRdb's table is partial and in-frame only. The sample records approximately 130,000 clones, roughly 89% being singletons. Source material: PBMCs. Source of these receptors: a woman under 30 in good health and CMV-seronegative.

The chain carries TRBV28 and TRBJ2-7; TRBD1 matches at 7 bases. The CDR3 is 14 residues long. Trimming took 6 bases from V and 6 from J; bases not matched to a gene: 11. Germline V gene lookup returns CDR1 MDHEN and CDR2 SYDVKM. CDR3 nucleotides: TGTGCCAGCAGATTCTACAGGGGTGTGCGCGAGCAGTACTTC. Translated: CASRFYRGVREQYF.

The chain couples TRBV21-1 to TRBJ2-5; TRBD1 is taken as the D call from the table, unchecked against the DNA. TRBV21-1 is reported as a pseudogene. The CDR3 has 13 residues. The CDR3 DNA reads as TGTGCCAGCAGCGAAGGGACAAAAGAGACCCAGTACTTC. Translated: CASSEGTKETQYF.

This clone was seen once. CDR3 sequence (DNA): TGCAGCGTGAACTCCCCGACGGGTCTTAGCCCTACGCAGTATTTT. Its translation: CSVNSPTGLSPTQYF. The V and J genes are TRBV29-1 and TRBJ2-3; D unresolved. The CDR3 is 15 amino acids. Trimming left V 6 bases short and J 8 bases short, with 24 bases between. Germline CDR1 is SQVTM and CDR2 is ANQGSEA.

The chain recombines TRBV4-3 with TRBJ2-7; the match to TRBD1 covers 10 bases. The CDR3 runs to 16 residues. Trimming removed 3 bases from V and 3 bases from J; junction bases left unmatched: 8. From germline, CDR1 is LGHNA and CDR2 YSLEER. CDR3 bases: TGCGCCAGCAGCCACTCCGGGACAGGGGACTTCTACGAGCAGTACTTC. Amino acids: CASSHSGTGDFYEQYF.

The chain combines TRBV7-9 with TRBJ1-3, with 12 nucleotides matching TRBD1. After removal of 7 bases from V and 8 bases from J, the junction contained 9 bases not matched to a gene. CDR3 length equals 15 residues. Germline V gene sequence: CDR1 SEHNR, CDR2 FQNEAQ (reference sequence). The CDR3 is CASTGTGGIVDTIYF. As DNA, the CDR3 is TGTGCCAGCACCGGGACAGGGGGCATTGTAGACACCATATATTTT. The whole variable domain, remainder taken from reference TRBV7-9 and TRBJ1-3, is DTGVSQNPRHKITKRGQNVTFRCDPISEHNRLYWYRQTLGQGPEFLTYFQNEAQLEKSRLLSDRFSAERPKGSFSTLEIQRTEQGDSAMYLCASTGTGGIVDTIYFGEGSWLTVV.

In its sample, this clone was seen once. The chain uses TRBV11-2 and TRBJ2-3; 12 nucleotides match TRBD2. In germline, CDR1 is SGHAT, CDR2 FQNNGV. This CDR3 comprises 15 residues. V lost 4 bases, J lost 1 base, and 0 bases stayed unmatched. The CDR3 DNA follows: TGTGCCAGCAGCTCTAGCGGGAGGGGCACAGATACGCAGTATTTT. This gives the protein CASSSSGRGTDTQYF.

This clone was seen a handful of times. J is TRBJ2-7 and V is TRBV5-1; D uncertain. The CDR3 length is 12 residues. Trimming shortened V by 4 bases and J by 1 base, and 6 bases separated the two germline ends. Germline CDR1 and CDR2: SGHRS and YFSETQ. CDR3 in amino acids: CASSLRSYEQYF. As DNA, the CDR3 is TGCGCCAGCAGCCTTAGATCCTACGAGCAGTACTTC.

The J gene is TRBJ2-7, the V gene TRBV6-6, with D tentatively TRBD1 (6 bases). V was trimmed by 2 bases and J by 7 bases, leaving 15 bases between them. The germline CDR1 and CDR2 sequences are MNHNY and SVGAGI (reference sequence). The CDR3 consists of 14 residues. In nucleotides, the CDR3 is TGTGCCAGCAGTTACGACGCTGGGGGCGGAGAGCAGTACTTC. Its translation is CASSYDAGGGEQYF.

The chain links TRBV5-1 to TRBJ2-1; 7 bases agree with TRBD2. CDR3 length: 16 residues. Germline-derived CDR1 and CDR2 are SGHRS and YFSETQ. After removal of 0 bases from V and 6 bases from J, the junction contained 9 bases not matched to a gene. The CDR3 loop reads CASSLVWRGKFNEQFF. The CDR3 DNA reads as TGCGCCAGCAGCTTGGTGTGGCGGGGGAAGTTCAATGAGCAGTTCTTC.

This rearrangement joins TRBV27 to TRBJ1-5, with D maybe TRBD1 (6 bases). V lost 3 bases, J lost 3 bases, and 9 bases lay in between. The CDR3 length is 14 residues. Per the germline V gene, CDR1 is MNHEY and CDR2 is SMNVEV (reference sequence). The CDR3 DNA follows: TGTGCCAGCAGTTTCACAGGGCCCAATCAGCCCCAGCATTTT. It is translated as CASSFTGPNQPQHF.

V and J are TRBV7-9 and TRBJ1-5; no definite D call. Per germline, CDR1 SEHNR and CDR2 FQNEAQ (reference sequence). Trimming took 1 base from V and 0 from J, leaving 7 bases between them. The CDR3 extends over 15 amino acids. The DNA for the CDR3 is TGTGCCAGCAGCTTAGGGCCCCTTAGCAATCAGCCCCAGCATTTT. This encodes CASSLGPLSNQPQHF.

This clone came up once. The rearrangement uses TRBV2 and TRBJ1-4, with 10 bases that match TRBD1. The J segment lost 0 bases and the V segment lost 5 bases, leaving 3 bases of the junction unmatched. The CDR3 sequence is 16 residues long. The germline V gene has CDR1 SNHLY and CDR2 FYNNEI. In DNA form, the CDR3 reads TGTGCCAGCAGTAAGGACAGGGGGGCAACTAATGAAAAACTGTTTTTT. Translated: CASSKDRGATNEKLFF.

This clone has only one observation. V usage is TRBV30 and J usage is TRBJ2-1; D is undetermined. V lost 2 bases to trimming and J lost 5 bases, with 4 bases between them. The CDR3 is made up of 11 amino acids. CDR1 GTSNPN and CDR2 SVGIG come from the germline V gene (reference sequence). CDR3 sequence (DNA): TGTGCCTGGAGTCTAAACAATGAGCAGTTCTTC. Protein product: CAWSLNNEQFF.

This chain joins TRBV13 and TRBJ2-1, with 11 bases aligning to TRBD1. V lost 5 bases and J lost 12; bases outside the gene matches: 6. CDR3 length equals 13 residues. CDR1 PRHDT and CDR2 FYEKMQ come from the germline V gene (reference sequence). The DNA of the CDR3 is TGTGCCAGCAGCCCCGGACAGGGGGCCGTGCAGTTCTTC. It translates to CASSPGQGAVQFF. The variable domain in full, with the rest retrieved from reference TRBV13 and TRBJ2-1, is AAGVIQSPRHLIKEKRETATLKCYPIPRHDTVYWYQQGPGQDPQFLISFYEKMQSDKGSIPDRFSAQQFSDYHSELNMSSLELGDSALYFCASSPGQGAVQFFGPGTRLTVL.

V is TRBV20-1 and J is TRBJ2-2; tentatively, D is TRBD2 (5 bases). This CDR3 comprises 11 residues. Germline CDR1 is DFQATT and CDR2 is SNEGSKA (reference sequence). V was clipped by 5 bases and J by 6 bases, with 7 bases between them. CDR3 residues: CSAPSPGELFF. As DNA, the CDR3 is TGCAGTGCTCCTAGCCCCGGGGAGCTGTTTTTT.

V gene TRBV7-9 combines with J gene TRBJ2-7; a possible D gene is TRBD2 (5 bases). The CDR3 has 15 residues. The germline V gene encodes CDR1 SEHNR and CDR2 FQNEAQ (reference sequence). Trimming removed 4 bases at V and 4 bases at J, with 17 bases between. CDR3 residues: CASSSERQGKYEQYF. For the CDR3, the DNA is TGTGCCAGCAGCTCAGAGCGGCAAGGGAAATACGAGCAGTACTTC.

The V call is TRBV25-1, the J call TRBJ2-7; 11 bases match TRBD1. Trimming at V came to 5 bases and at J to 3 bases, leaving 3 bases not matched to a gene. There are 14 residues in the CDR3. Germline V lookup: CDR1 MGHDK, CDR2 SYGVNS. CDR3 in DNA: TGTGCCAGCAGTACCGGGACAGGGGGCTACGAGCAGTACTTC. Residues: CASSTGTGGYEQYF.

V usage is TRBV5-1 and J usage is TRBJ1-1, with D hard to call. Trimming cost V 4 bases and J 1 base, with 14 bases left between them. CDR1 SGHRS and CDR2 YFSETQ come from the germline V gene. The CDR3 contains 15 residues. The CDR3 protein is CASSPQVGTNTEAFF. CDR3 nucleotide sequence: TGCGCCAGCAGCCCCCAGGTTGGTACGAACACTGAAGCTTTCTTT.

V gene TRBV15 combines with J gene TRBJ1-5; 10 bases line up with TRBD1. CDR1 is LNHNV and CDR2 is YYDKDF in the germline V gene (reference sequence). V trimming: 0 bases; J trimming: 7 bases; junction bases outside the gene matches: 3. This CDR3 has 15 residues. As DNA, the CDR3 is TGTGCCACCAGCAGAGATGGGACAGGGGAACAGCCCCAGCATTTT. Amino acid sequence: CATSRDGTGEQPQHF.

V and J are TRBV9 and TRBJ1-2, with TRBD1 as a possible D gene (5 bases). Trimming took off 0 bases at V and 5 bases at J, with 17 bases between the two ends. This CDR3 contains 16 residues. Germline V gene lookup returns CDR1 SGDLS and CDR2 YYNGEE. The DNA for the CDR3 is TGTGCCAGCAGCGTAGGTGAAGGGGAGGCTACATATGGCTACACCTTC. Amino acids: CASSVGEGEATYGYTF.

This clone is a singleton in its sample. The chain joins TRBV18 to TRBJ2-6, with D perhaps matching TRBD1 (6 bases). CDR3 length equals 18 residues. V was clipped by 3 bases and J by 0 bases, with 15 bases between them. CDR1 and CDR2 (germline): KGHSH, LQKENI. For the CDR3, the DNA is TGTGCCAGCTCACCCTCCAGGGGCGGTTACTCTGGGGCCAACGTCCTGACTTTC. Protein sequence: CASSPSRGGYSGANVLTF.

As regards this clone: The sample contains more than one DNA sequence encoding this CDR3. The chain employs TRBV6-5 and TRBJ1-5; no definite D call. The CDR3 has 14 amino acids. V shed 1 base and J shed 4 bases, with 8 bases lying between them. The germline gives CDR1 MNHEY, CDR2 SVGAGI. CDR3 in amino acids: CASSYWPENQPQHF. The DNA for the CDR3 is TGTGCCAGCAGTTACTGGCCGGAGAATCAGCCCCAGCATTTT.

The chain joins TRBV2 to TRBJ2-3; possibly TRBD1 for D (6 bases). Germline loops: CDR1 SNHLY, CDR2 FYNNEI. The V end lost 6 bases, the J end lost 2 bases, and 12 bases lay between the germline ends. The CDR3 has 14 amino acids. The CDR3 loop is CASRRQAYTDTQYF. The DNA of the CDR3 is TGTGCCAGCAGGAGACAGGCGTACACAGATACGCAGTATTTT. The whole variable domain, filled in from reference TRBV2 and TRBJ2-3, reads EPEVTQTPSHQVTQMGQEVILRCVPISNHLYFYWYRQILGQKVEFLVSFYNNEISEKSEIFDDQFSVERPDGSNFTLKIRSTKLEDSAMYFCASRRQAYTDTQYFGPGTRLTVL.

This chain joins TRBV27 and TRBJ2-7, with 7 bases lining up with TRBD1. The germline gives CDR1 MNHEY, CDR2 SMNVEV (reference sequence). The V and J ends lost 6 bases and 4 bases, in that order; junction bases with no gene match: 15. CDR3 length: 16 amino acids. CDR3 bases: TGTGCCAGCAGGGTCGACGGGACGGGACAGCCATACGAGCAGTACTTC. It codes for CASRVDGTGQPYEQYF.

V is TRBV20-1 and J is TRBJ1-1; D perhaps matches TRBD1 (6 bases). V lost 6 bases to trimming and J lost 4 bases, with 9 bases between them. The CDR3 is made up of 11 amino acids. Germline CDR1 is DFQATT and CDR2 is SNEGSKA (reference sequence). The DNA for the CDR3 is TGCAGTGCATCAGGGGTCACTGAAGCTTTCTTT. It codes for CSASGVTEAFF.